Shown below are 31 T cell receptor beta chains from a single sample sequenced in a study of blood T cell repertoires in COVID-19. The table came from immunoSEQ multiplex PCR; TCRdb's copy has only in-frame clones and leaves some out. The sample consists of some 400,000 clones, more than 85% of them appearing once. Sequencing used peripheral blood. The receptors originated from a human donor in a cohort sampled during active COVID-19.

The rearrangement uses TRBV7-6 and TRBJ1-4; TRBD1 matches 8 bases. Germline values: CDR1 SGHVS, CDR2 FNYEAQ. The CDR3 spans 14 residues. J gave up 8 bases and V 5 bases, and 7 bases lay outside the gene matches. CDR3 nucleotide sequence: TGTGCCAGCAGCACAGACAGGGGAGGAGAAAAACTGTTTTTT. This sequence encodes CASSTDRGGEKLFF.

The CDR3 here is CASSLERQGRNEQFF. The CDR3 bases are TGCGCCAGCAGTCTAGAAAGACAGGGTAGGAATGAGCAGTTCTTC. The genes are TRBV10-1 and TRBJ2-1; 7 bases map to TRBD1. This CDR3 region has 15 residues. J lost 7 bases, V lost 5 bases, and 11 bases had no gene match. The germline gives CDR1 WNHNN, CDR2 SYGVQD (reference sequence).

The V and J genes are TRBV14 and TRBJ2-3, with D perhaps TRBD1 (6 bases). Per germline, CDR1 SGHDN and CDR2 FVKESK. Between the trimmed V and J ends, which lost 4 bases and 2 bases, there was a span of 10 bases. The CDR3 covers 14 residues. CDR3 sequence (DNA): TGTGCCAGCAGCCGACAGGTCTACACAGATACGCAGTATTTT. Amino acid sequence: CASSRQVYTDTQYF.

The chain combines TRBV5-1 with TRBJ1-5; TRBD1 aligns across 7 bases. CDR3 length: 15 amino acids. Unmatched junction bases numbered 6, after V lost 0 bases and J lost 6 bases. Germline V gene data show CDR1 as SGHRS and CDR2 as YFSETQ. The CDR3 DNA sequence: TGCGCCAGCAGCTTGGGAACAGGGGTTGGTCAGCCCCAGCATTTT. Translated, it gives CASSLGTGVGQPQHF.

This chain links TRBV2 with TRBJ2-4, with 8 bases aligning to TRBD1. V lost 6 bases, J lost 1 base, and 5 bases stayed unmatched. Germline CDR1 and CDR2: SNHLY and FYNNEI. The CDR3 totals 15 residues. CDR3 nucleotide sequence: TGTGCCAGCAGGGACAGGGTGTCGGCCAAAAACATTCAGTACTTC. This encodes CASRDRVSAKNIQYF.

The CDR3 DNA follows: TGTGCCAGCAGCCAAGGCCTCGAGGCAGGGCTTAACTATGGCTACACCTTC. It specifies CASSQGLEAGLNYGYTF. The rearrangement links TRBV4-2 to TRBJ1-2, with a weak D call TRBD1 (5 bases). This CDR3 is 17 amino acids long. Between the trimmed V and J ends, which lost 1 base and 1 base, there was a span of 16 bases. Germline loops: CDR1 LGHNA, CDR2 YNFKEQ.

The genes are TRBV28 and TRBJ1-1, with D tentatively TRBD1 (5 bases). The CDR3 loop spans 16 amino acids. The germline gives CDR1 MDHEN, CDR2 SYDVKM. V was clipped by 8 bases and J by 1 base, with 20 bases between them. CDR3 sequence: CASGGRSSRANTEAFF. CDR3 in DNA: TGTGCCAGCGGGGGGAGGAGCAGCAGGGCGAACACTGAAGCTTTCTTT.

Here the CDR3 reads CSASAGYQETQYF. DNA of the CDR3: TGCAGTGCTAGTGCAGGATACCAAGAGACCCAGTACTTC. The chain uses TRBV20-1 and TRBJ2-5; D call uncertain. The V gene lost 3 bases and the J gene lost 0 bases, with 8 bases spanning the gap. The CDR3 runs to 13 residues. Per germline, CDR1 DFQATT and CDR2 SNEGSKA (reference sequence).

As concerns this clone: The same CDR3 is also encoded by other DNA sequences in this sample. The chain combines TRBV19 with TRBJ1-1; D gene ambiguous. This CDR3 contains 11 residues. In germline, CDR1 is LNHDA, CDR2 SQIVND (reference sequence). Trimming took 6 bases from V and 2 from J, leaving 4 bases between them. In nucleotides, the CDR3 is TGTGCCAGTAGGTTAAACACTGAAGCTTTCTTT. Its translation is CASRLNTEAFF.

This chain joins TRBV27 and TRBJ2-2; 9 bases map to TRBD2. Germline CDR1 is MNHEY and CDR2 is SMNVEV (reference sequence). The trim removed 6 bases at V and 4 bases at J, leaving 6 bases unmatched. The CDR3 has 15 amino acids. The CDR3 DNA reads TGTGCCAGCAGCAATAGCGGGAGAATCACCGGGGAGCTGTTTTTT. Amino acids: CASSNSGRITGELFF.

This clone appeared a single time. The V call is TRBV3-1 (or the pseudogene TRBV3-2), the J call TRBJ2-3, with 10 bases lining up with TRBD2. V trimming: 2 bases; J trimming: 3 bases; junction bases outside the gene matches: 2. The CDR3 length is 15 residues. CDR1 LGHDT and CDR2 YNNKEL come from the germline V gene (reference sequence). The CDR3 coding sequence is TGTGCCAGCAGCCAACTAGCGGGAGTAACAGATACGCAGTATTTT. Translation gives CASSQLAGVTDTQYF.

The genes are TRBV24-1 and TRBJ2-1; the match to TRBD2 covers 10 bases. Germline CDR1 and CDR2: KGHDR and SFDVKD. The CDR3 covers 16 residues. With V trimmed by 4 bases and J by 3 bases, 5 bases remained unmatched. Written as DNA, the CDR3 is TGTGCCACCAGTGACCCTAGCGGGAGCCTCTACAATGAGCAGTTCTTC. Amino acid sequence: CATSDPSGSLYNEQFF.

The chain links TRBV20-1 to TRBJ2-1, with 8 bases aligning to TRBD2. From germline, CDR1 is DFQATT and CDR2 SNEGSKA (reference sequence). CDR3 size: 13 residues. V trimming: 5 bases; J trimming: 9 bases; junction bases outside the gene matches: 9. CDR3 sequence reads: CSAGGTRSGEQFF. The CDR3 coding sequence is TGCAGTGCTGGTGGGACTAGAAGTGGTGAGCAGTTCTTC.

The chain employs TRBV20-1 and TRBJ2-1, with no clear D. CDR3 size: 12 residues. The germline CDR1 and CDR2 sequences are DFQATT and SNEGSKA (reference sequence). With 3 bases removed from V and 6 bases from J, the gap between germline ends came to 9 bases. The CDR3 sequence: CSASSVLNEQFF. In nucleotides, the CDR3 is TGCAGTGCTAGTTCGGTCCTCAATGAGCAGTTCTTC.

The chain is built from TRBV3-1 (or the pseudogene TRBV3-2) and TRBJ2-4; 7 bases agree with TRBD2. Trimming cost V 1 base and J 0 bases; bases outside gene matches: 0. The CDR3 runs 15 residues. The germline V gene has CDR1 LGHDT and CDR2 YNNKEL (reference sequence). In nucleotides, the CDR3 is TGTGCCAGCAGCCAAGCGGGGGGAGCCAAAAACATTCAGTACTTC. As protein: CASSQAGGAKNIQYF.

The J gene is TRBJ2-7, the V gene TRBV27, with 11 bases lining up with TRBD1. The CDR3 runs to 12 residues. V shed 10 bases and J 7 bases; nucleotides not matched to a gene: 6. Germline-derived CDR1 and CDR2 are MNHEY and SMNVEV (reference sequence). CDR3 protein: CAKRTGGEEQYF. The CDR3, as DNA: TGTGCCAAGAGGACAGGGGGCGAAGAGCAGTACTTC.

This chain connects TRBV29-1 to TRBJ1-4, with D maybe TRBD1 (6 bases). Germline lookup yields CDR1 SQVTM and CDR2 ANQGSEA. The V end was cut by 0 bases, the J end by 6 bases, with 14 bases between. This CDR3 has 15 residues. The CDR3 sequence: CSVEDRGRGDEKLFF. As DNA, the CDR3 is TGCAGCGTTGAAGATCGGGGCAGGGGCGATGAAAAACTGTTTTTT.

Written as DNA, the CDR3 is TGTGCCAGCAGCGCGCCGGGACTAGCAAACACAGATACGCAGTATTTT. The encoded protein is CASSAPGLANTDTQYF. This rearrangement joins TRBV11-1 to TRBJ2-3, with 9 bases that match TRBD2. The CDR3 contains 16 residues. Germline lookup yields CDR1 SGHAT and CDR2 FQDESV (reference sequence). V trimming: 5 bases; J trimming: 2 bases; junction bases outside the gene matches: 8.

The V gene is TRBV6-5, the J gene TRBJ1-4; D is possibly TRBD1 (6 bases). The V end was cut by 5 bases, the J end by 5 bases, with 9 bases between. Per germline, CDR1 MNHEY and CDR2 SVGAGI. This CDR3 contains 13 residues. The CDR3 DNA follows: TGTGCCAGCAGTAGGACAGCCAATGAAAAACTGTTTTTT. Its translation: CASSRTANEKLFF.

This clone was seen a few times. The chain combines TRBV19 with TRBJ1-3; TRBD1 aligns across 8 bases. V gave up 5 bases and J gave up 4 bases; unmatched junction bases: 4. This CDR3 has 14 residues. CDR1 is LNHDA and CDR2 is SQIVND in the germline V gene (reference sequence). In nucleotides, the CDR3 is TGTGCCAGTAGTCAGGGGGCGGACGGAAACACCATATATTTT. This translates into CASSQGADGNTIYF.

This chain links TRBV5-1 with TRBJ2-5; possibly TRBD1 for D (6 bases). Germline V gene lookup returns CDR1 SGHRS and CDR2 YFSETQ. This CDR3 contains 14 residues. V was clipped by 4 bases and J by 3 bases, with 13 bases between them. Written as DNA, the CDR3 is TGCGCCAGCAGCCTTATACCAGGGGAAGAGACCCAGTACTTC. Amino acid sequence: CASSLIPGEETQYF. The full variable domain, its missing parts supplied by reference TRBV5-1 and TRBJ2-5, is KAGVTQTPRYLIKTRGQQVTLSCSPISGHRSVSWYQQTPGQGLQFLFEYFSETQRNKGNFPGRFSGRQFSNSRSEMNVSTLELGDSALYLCASSLIPGEETQYFGPGTRLLVL.

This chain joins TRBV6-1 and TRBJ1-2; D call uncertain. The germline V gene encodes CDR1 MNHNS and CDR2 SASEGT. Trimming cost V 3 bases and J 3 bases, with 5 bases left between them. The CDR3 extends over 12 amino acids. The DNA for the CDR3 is TGTGCCAGCAGTGACCAGGACTATGGCTACACCTTC. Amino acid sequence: CASSDQDYGYTF.

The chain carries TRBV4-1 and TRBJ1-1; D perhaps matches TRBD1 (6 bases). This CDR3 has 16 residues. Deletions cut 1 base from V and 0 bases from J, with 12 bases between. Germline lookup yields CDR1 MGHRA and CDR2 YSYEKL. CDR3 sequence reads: CASSQVGTGMNTEAFF. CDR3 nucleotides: TGCGCCAGCAGCCAAGTAGGAACAGGGATGAACACTGAAGCTTTCTTT.

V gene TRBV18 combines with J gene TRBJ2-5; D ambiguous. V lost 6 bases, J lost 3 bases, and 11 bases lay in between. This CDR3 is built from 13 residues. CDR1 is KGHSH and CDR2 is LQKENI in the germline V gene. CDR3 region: CASSSDVKETQYF. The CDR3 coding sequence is TGTGCCAGCTCTTCAGATGTGAAAGAGACCCAGTACTTC.

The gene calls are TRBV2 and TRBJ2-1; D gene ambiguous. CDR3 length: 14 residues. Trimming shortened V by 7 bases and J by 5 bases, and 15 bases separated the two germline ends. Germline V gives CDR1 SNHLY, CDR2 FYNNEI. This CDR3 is CASTPIQPNNEQFF. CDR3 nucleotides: TGTGCCAGCACCCCGATACAGCCCAACAATGAGCAGTTCTTC.

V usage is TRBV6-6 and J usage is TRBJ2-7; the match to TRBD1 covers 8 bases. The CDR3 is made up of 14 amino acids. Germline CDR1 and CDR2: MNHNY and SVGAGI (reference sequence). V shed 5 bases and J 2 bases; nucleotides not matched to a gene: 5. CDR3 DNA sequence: TGTGCCAGCAGTCGGACAGGGACCACCTACGAGCAGTACTTC. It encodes CASSRTGTTYEQYF.

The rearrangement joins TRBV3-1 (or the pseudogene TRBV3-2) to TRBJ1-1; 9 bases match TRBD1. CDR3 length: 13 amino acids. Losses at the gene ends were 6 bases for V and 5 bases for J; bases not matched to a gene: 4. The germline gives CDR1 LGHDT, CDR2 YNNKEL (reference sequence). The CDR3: CASSHRGRTEAFF. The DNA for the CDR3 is TGTGCCAGCAGTCACAGGGGGCGGACTGAAGCTTTCTTT.

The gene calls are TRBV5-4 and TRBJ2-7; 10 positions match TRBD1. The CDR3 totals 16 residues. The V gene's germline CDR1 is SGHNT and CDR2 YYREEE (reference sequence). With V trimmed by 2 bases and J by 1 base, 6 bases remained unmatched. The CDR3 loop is CASSFAPGQGSYEQYF. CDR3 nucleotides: TGTGCCAGCAGCTTTGCGCCGGGACAGGGGTCCTACGAGCAGTACTTC.

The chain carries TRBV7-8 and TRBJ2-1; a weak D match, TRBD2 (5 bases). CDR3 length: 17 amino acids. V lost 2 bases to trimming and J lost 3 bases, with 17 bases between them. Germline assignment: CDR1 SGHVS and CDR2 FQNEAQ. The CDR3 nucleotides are TGTGCCAGCAGCTTATTACCCGGGAACTTATTCTACAATGAGCAGTTCTTC. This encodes CASSLLPGNLFYNEQFF. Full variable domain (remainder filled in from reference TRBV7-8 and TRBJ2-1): GAGVSQSPRYKVAKRGQDVALRCDPISGHVSLFWYQQALGQGPEFLTYFQNEAQLDKSGLPSDRFFAERPEGSVSTLKIQRTQQEDSAVYLCASSLLPGNLFYNEQFFGPGTRLTVL.

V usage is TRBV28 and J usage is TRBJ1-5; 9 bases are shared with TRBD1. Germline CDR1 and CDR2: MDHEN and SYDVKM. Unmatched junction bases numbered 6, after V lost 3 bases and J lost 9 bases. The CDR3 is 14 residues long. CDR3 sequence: CASSFRDRVAPQHF. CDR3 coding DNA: TGTGCCAGCAGTTTCCGGGACAGGGTGGCGCCCCAGCATTTT.

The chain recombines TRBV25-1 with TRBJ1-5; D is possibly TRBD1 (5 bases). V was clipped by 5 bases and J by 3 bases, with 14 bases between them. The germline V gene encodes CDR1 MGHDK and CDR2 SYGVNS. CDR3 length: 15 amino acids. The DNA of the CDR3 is TGTGCCAGCAGTAGCCCGCAGGGACTCAATCAGCCCCAGCATTTT. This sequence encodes CASSSPQGLNQPQHF.